What follows describes a single TCR beta chain. The data belong to a study of shared clonotypes between healthy human individuals. Sequencing was performed with immunoSEQ multiplex PCR; in TCRdb, only in-frame clones are kept and a portion is missing. The repertoire holds a few hundred thousand clones, with around 87% as singletons. CDR3 size: 14 residues. V dropped 0 bases and J dropped 3; count of bases not matched to a gene: 3. The germline V gene has CDR1 SGHDT and CDR2 YYEEEE. This TCR was sampled from a man younger than 30 in good health. The chain combines TRBV5-6 with TRBJ2-7; 7 bases map to TRBD1. Sequencing used memory CD8+ T cells sorted from blood. Regarding subset: CD45RO+ cells pooled with CCR7-negative TemRA cells. The CDR3 DNA follows: TGTGCCAGCAGCTTGGCGGGACAGAGCTACGAGCAGTACTTC. This sequence encodes CASSLAGQSYEQYF.